This T cell receptor (beta chain) appears in the sequencing data of a study of blood T cell repertoires in COVID-19. The CDR3 length is 14 residues. Germline assignment: CDR1 ENHRY and CDR2 SYGVKD. TCRdb's copy holds only in-frame clones and misses some; the assay was immunoSEQ multiplex PCR. The sample has roughly 250,000 clones; about 85% are singletons. This clone has more than one count but fewer than ten. One end of the junction does not line up with germline, which may come from a read error. Source material: peripheral blood. The chain is built from TRBV10-3 and TRBJ1-5; D gene uncertain. This TCR derives from a human donor with COVID-19, enrolled during active disease. The donor label of this sample is uncertain. The CDR3 sequence: CATSRGSGNQPQHF. The CDR3 nucleotides are TGTGCCACCAGTCGGGGATCGGGCAATCAGCCCCAGCATTTT.